The rows below give T cell receptor beta chains drawn from one sample of a study of OX40 agonist ivuxolimab in advanced cancers. Assay used: immunoSEQ multiplex PCR; TCRdb lists only in-frame clones, some missing. Among 40,000 or so clones listed, around 87% were seen once. This specimen was CD4+ or CD8+ T cells sorted from blood, taken in a trial of the OX40 agonist ivuxolimab. These receptors came from an adult with an advanced solid tumor such as melanoma, head and neck, liver or kidney cancer. Both conserved end residues are part of each CDR3. A D gene is named only where the DNA matches it firmly. Clone size is stated in some rows and not others, as once, few, many or a class when expanded.

clone_size j_call d_call v_call cdr3_aa cdr3_nt
. TRBJ2-3 . TRBV11-3 CASSLGTRKSTDTQYF TGTGCCAGCAGCTTAGGAACCCGGAAGAGCACAGATACGCAGTATTTT
. TRBJ1-6 . TRBV23-1 CASSQLRWLPQGNSPLHF TGCGCCAGCAGTCAATTAAGGTGGCTGCCGCAAGGGAATTCACCCCTCCACTTT
. TRBJ1-5 . TRBV5-1 CASSPEGLQPQHF TGCGCCAGCAGCCCGGAGGGGCTTCAGCCCCAGCATTTT
. TRBJ2-1 . TRBV11-2 CASSLVSGTRSNEQFF TGTGCCAGCAGCTTAGTTTCAGGGACTCGATCCAATGAGCAGTTCTTC
. TRBJ2-3 . TRBV28 CASRGHRGTDTQYF TGTGCCAGTCGCGGACACCGCGGCACAGATACGCAGTATTTT
. TRBJ2-3 . TRBV6-5 CASRRRADTQYF TGTGCCAGCAGACGACGGGCAGATACGCAGTATTTT
. TRBJ2-7 . TRBV7-9 CASSLDAAYEQYF TGTGCCAGCAGCTTAGATGCAGCCTACGAGCAGTACTTC
. TRBJ1-2 . TRBV5-1 CASSSNAGDYGYTF TGCGCCAGCAGCTCTAACGCCGGGGACTATGGCTACACCTTC
once TRBJ2-7 TRBD1 TRBV2 CASSFDRGLEQYF TGTGCCAGCAGCTTTGACAGGGGGCTAGAGCAGTACTTC
. TRBJ2-1 . TRBV19 CASSIGQDYNEQFF TGTGCCAGTAGTATAGGACAGGACTACAATGAGCAGTTCTTC
. TRBJ2-1 . TRBV30 CAWAEFSVLVF TGTGCCTGGGCGGAGTTTTCGGTTTTGGTCTTC
. TRBJ2-1 TRBD2 TRBV6-1 CASSEAPGTSGSNKLFF TGTGCCAGCAGTGAAGCTCCCGGGACTAGCGGGAGTAATAAGTTGTTCTTC
. TRBJ1-1 . TRBV5-5 CASSRGVDTEAFF TGTGCCAGCAGCCGGGGGGTGGACACTGAAGCTTTCTTT
. TRBJ2-5 TRBD2 TRBV28 CASTGTSGTWYQETQYF TGTGCCAGCACCGGGACTAGCGGGACTTGGTACCAAGAGACCCAGTACTTC
. TRBJ2-6 . TRBV7-3 CASSSSGTNVLTF TGTGCCAGCAGCTCTTCGGGAACCAACGTCCTGACTTTC
few TRBJ1-4 TRBD1 TRBV30 CAWSGTGVGKLFF TGTGCCTGGAGCGGGACAGGGGTCGGAAAACTGTTTTTT
once TRBJ1-1 TRBD1 TRBV7-3 CASSTRTGGRTEAFF TGTGCCAGCAGCACGAGGACAGGGGGAAGAACTGAAGCTTTCTTT
. TRBJ2-1 TRBD2 TRBV10-3 CAISEGLAGGPVRGAEQFF TGTGCCATCAGTGAGGGACTAGCGGGGGGGCCGGTCCGAGGGGCGGAGCAGTTCTTC
. TRBJ2-7 . TRBV11-2 CASSLAPYEGKQYF TGTGCCAGCAGCTTAGCTCCGTACGAAGGCAAGCAGTACTTC
. TRBJ2-1 TRBD2 TRBV27 CASLGGSYNEQFF TGTGCCAGCCTGGGGGGGTCCTACAATGAGCAGTTCTTC
. TRBJ2-3 TRBD2 TRBV7-9 CASSFSSGGANTQYF TGTGCCAGCAGCTTTTCTAGCGGGGGGGCTAATACGCAGTATTTT
. TRBJ2-7 . TRBV5-1 CASSPEPGRERYEQYF TGCGCCAGCAGCCCTGAGCCAGGGAGAGAAAGGTACGAGCAGTACTTC
. TRBJ1-6 TRBD1 TRBV5-1 CASSPLGVQGANSPLHF TGCGCCAGCAGCCCCTTGGGGGTGCAGGGGGCGAATTCACCCCTCCACTTT
once TRBJ2-1 . TRBV13 CASRPGASGSYNEQFF TGTGCCAGCAGACCCGGGGCGAGCGGCTCCTACAATGAGCAGTTCTTC
. TRBJ2-1 TRBD2 TRBV10-3 CAISVGPSGKVYNEQFF TGTGCCATCAGTGTAGGCCCCAGCGGGAAGGTTTACAATGAGCAGTTCTTC
. TRBJ2-3 . TRBV28 CASSLGSDGTDTQYF TGTGCCAGCAGTTTGGGGTCGGACGGCACAGATACGCAGTATTTT
. TRBJ1-2 . TRBV6-5 CASSYSTEGYGYTF TGTGCCAGCAGTTACTCGACGGAGGGGTATGGCTACACCTTC
. TRBJ2-7 TRBD1 TRBV6-6 CASSYSQDRPQWAYF TGTGCCAGCAGTTACTCTCAGGACAGGCCTCAATGGGCGTACTTC
. TRBJ2-3 TRBD1 TRBV6-1 CASRDIGTVTDTQYF TGTGCCAGCAGGGATATCGGGACAGTCACAGATACGCAGTATTTT
. TRBJ2-5 . TRBV30 CACQDMRETQYF TGTGCCTGCCAGGACATGCGAGAGACCCAGTACTTC
. TRBJ2-3 TRBD2 TRBV11-2 CASTLGAGGRDTQYF TGTGCCAGCACCCTAGGAGCGGGGGGGAGGGATACGCAGTATTTT
few TRBJ1-4 . TRBV21-1 CASSPPLAGTGNEKLFF TGTGCCAGCAGCCCCCCCCTCGCCGGGACAGGTAATGAAAAACTGTTTTTT
medium-sized TRBJ1-1 TRBD1 TRBV28 CASRATGKKGTEAFF TGTGCCAGCAGGGCGACAGGGAAAAAGGGCACTGAAGCTTTCTTT
. TRBJ1-2 TRBD1 TRBV19 CASGPSGTGSYGYTF TGTGCCAGTGGACCCTCCGGGACAGGGAGTTATGGCTACACCTTC
. TRBJ1-1 TRBD1 TRBV12-5 CASGLVPDRAVAFF TGTGCTAGTGGTTTGGTCCCGGACAGGGCGGTGGCTTTCTTT
. TRBJ1-5 TRBD1 TRBV7-8 CASSLGQGARNQPQHF TGTGCCAGCAGCCTGGGACAGGGGGCGCGGAATCAGCCCCAGCATTTT
. TRBJ1-2 . TRBV19 CASRPLDNYGYTF TGTGCCAGTAGGCCCCTGGACAACTATGGCTACACCTTC
. TRBJ1-4 . TRBV28 CASSLQGGGEKLFF TGTGCCAGCAGTTTACAGGGAGGGGGTGAAAAACTGTTTTTT
. TRBJ1-5 . TRBV11-2 CASSLDYSNQPQHF TGTGCCAGCAGCTTAGACTATAGCAATCAGCCCCAGCATTTT
. TRBJ1-5 . TRBV6-1 CASSQTGSDQPQHF TGTGCCAGCAGTCAGACAGGAAGCGATCAGCCCCAGCATTTT